The rows below give T cell receptor beta chains drawn from one sample of a study of PD-L1 blockade in urothelial cancer. Sequencing used immunoSEQ multiplex PCR; TCRdb keeps in-frame clones, though not all of them. Of about 49,000 clones in the sample, 79% were seen once. The specimen comprised PBMCs, sampled around atezolizumab (anti-PD-L1) treatment. The receptors stem from a man between 65 and 85 years old with urothelial cancer. CDR3s include the opening cysteine and the closing phenylalanine or tryptophan. D genes are given only for firm matches. Some rows mark clone size as missing; the rest say once, few, many or name a class of expanded clone.

size: .; J: TRBJ2-7; V: TRBV11-2; D: TRBD2; DNA: TGTGCCAGCAGCCCGTCGGCGGGGCTAGCGGGGGGGGAGTACTTC; CDR3: CASSPSAGLAGGEYF
size: .; J: TRBJ2-7; V: TRBV9; D: .; DNA: TGTGCCAGCAGCCCACAGGGGGGGCCGGGGTACGAGCAGTACTTC; CDR3: CASSPQGGPGYEQYF
size: many; J: TRBJ2-4; V: TRBV2; D: .; DNA: TGTGCCAGCAGTGATTGGCAGGGGCCAAACATTCAGTACTTC; CDR3: CASSDWQGPNIQYF
size: .; J: TRBJ2-7; V: TRBV7-2; D: .; DNA: TGTGCCAGCAGCTTGCACCTGGACAGCTCCTACGAGCAGTACTTC; CDR3: CASSLHLDSSYEQYF
size: once; J: TRBJ2-5; V: TRBV29-1; D: TRBD1; DNA: TGCAGCGTTGAAAGAGGACAGGGCCTCCAAGAGACCCAGTACTTC; CDR3: CSVERGQGLQETQYF
size: once; J: TRBJ2-7; V: TRBV4-1; D: TRBD1; DNA: TGCGCCAGCAGCCAAGAAGGTAGACAGGGGTCCTACGAGCAGTACTTC; CDR3: CASSQEGRQGSYEQYF
size: .; J: TRBJ2-1; V: TRBV7-9; D: .; DNA: TGTGCCAGCAGCTCCTTACCTGTACAGAGCTCCTACAATGAGCAGTTCTTC; CDR3: CASSSLPVQSSYNEQFF
size: .; J: TRBJ1-4; V: TRBV7-8; D: TRBD1; DNA: TGTGCCAGCAGCTTTCCCGGGACAGGGGAAAAACTGTTTTTT; CDR3: CASSFPGTGEKLFF
size: once; J: TRBJ2-1; V: TRBV30; D: .; DNA: TGTGCCTGGAGTCCCCCTACCTACAATGAGCAGTTCTTC; CDR3: CAWSPPTYNEQFF
size: .; J: TRBJ2-3; V: TRBV5-1; D: TRBD2; DNA: TGCGCCAGCAGCCGGACTAGCGGGAGCACAGATACGCAGTATTTT; CDR3: CASSRTSGSTDTQYF
size: .; J: TRBJ2-3; V: TRBV11-2; D: .; DNA: TGTGCCAGCAGCTTTGGAGGGAGCCCTAGCACAGATACGCAGTATTTT; CDR3: CASSFGGSPSTDTQYF
size: .; J: TRBJ2-5; V: TRBV5-1; D: .; DNA: TGCGCCAGCAGCTTGGGCAGGGAAGAGACCCAGTACTTC; CDR3: CASSLGREETQYF
size: .; J: TRBJ1-5; V: TRBV6-5; D: .; DNA: TGTGCCAGCACCTCCTCCTCCGGCGGACAGCCCCAGCATTTT; CDR3: CASTSSSGGQPQHF
size: .; J: TRBJ1-5; V: TRBV28; D: TRBD1; DNA: TGTGCCAGCAGTGGGGACAGGCTTAGCAATCAGCCCCAGCATTTT; CDR3: CASSGDRLSNQPQHF
size: .; J: TRBJ2-3; V: TRBV5-1; D: .; DNA: TGCGCCAGCAGCTTGTCTTTTGGGCAGGGATATTCAGATACGCAGTATTTT; CDR3: CASSLSFGQGYSDTQYF
size: .; J: TRBJ1-2; V: TRBV7-9; D: .; DNA: TGTGCCAGCAGCGAGAGGGGGATCTATGGCTACACCTTC; CDR3: CASSERGIYGYTF
size: .; J: TRBJ2-1; V: TRBV5-1; D: TRBD1; DNA: TGCGCCAGCAGCTTGGGACAGGGGCGCAATGAGCAGTTCTTC; CDR3: CASSLGQGRNEQFF
size: .; J: TRBJ1-1; V: TRBV27; D: .; DNA: TGTGCCAGCAGTTTATCCTCGCCGGGGAACACTGAAGCTTTCTTT; CDR3: CASSLSSPGNTEAFF
size: .; J: TRBJ2-7; V: TRBV7-2; D: TRBD1; DNA: TGTGCCAGCAGCTTAATCTGGAAGGACAGGGGCTACGAGCAGTACTTC; CDR3: CASSLIWKDRGYEQYF
size: .; J: TRBJ2-5; V: TRBV7-2; D: .; DNA: TGTGCCAGCAGCTATGGTCGATCGACGGGTCAGGAGACCCAGTACTTC; CDR3: CASSYGRSTGQETQYF